The subject of this entry is one T cell receptor beta chain. Antigen unknown. The V gene's germline CDR1 is SGDLS and CDR2 YYNGEE. V was trimmed by 2 bases and J by 6 bases, leaving 22 bases between them. The CDR3 runs 17 residues. TCRdb redid the calling of the 5' RACE reads with MiXCR, one entry per CDR3 protein. The profile shows 200,000 to 250,000 distinct CDR3 sequences, approximately 10% of them singletons. This sample is part of a study of T-cell memory formation after mild COVID-19. Overall study findings and caveats: Whereas later expanders leaned CD4+, clones contracting day 15 to 85 showed a balanced CD4/CD8 makeup. Most CD4+ clones that shrank were in CM and EM, while CD8+ ones turned up in EMRA.

The chain combines TRBV9 with TRBJ2-3, with D perhaps being TRBD1 or TRBD2 (6 bases each). This TCR was recovered from a man in his late teens or twenties who had mild COVID-19 (a few samples of this study predate the infection). Cell type and time point are not known. The sample taken for sequencing was PBMCs or a T cell subset sorted from them (not recorded which). For the CDR3, the DNA is TGTGCCAGCAGCGTCTCCATAACCGGGGGCGGTGTGGATACGCAGTATTTT. This translates into CASSVSITGGGVDTQYF.